This is a list of T cell receptor beta chains from one sample in a study of identifying expanded T cells in peripheral blood. The repertoire was sequenced with immunoSEQ multiplex PCR; TCRdb's copy has only in-frame clones and lacks some. The repertoire has 60,000 to 65,000 clones, roughly four fifths of them found once; the top ten carry 19%. The sample consisted of blood. All receptors derive from a person aged 18-70 years in good health. Each CDR3 is given with its conserved first and last residue. Fields, in order: V gene, D gene, J gene, clone size, CDR3 protein, CDR3 DNA. A D gene is named only where the DNA matches it firmly. Expanded clones are given a class, and other clones once, few, many or no size at all.

V gene: TRBV11-3
D gene: NA
J gene: TRBJ2-1
clone size: NA
CDR3 protein: CASSFRHNNEQFF
CDR3 DNA: TGTGCCAGCAGCTTCCGGCACAACAATGAGCAGTTCTTC

V gene: TRBV2
D gene: TRBD2
J gene: TRBJ2-2
clone size: few
CDR3 protein: CASSKDTGLARLSATGELFF
CDR3 DNA: TGTGCCAGCAGCAAGGACACGGGACTAGCGAGACTAAGTGCCACCGGGGAGCTGTTTTTT

V gene: TRBV5-6
D gene: NA
J gene: TRBJ2-6
clone size: NA
CDR3 protein: CASSPFSGANVLTF
CDR3 DNA: TGTGCCAGCAGCCCCTTCTCTGGGGCCAACGTCCTGACTTTC

V gene: TRBV9
D gene: NA
J gene: TRBJ2-1
clone size: NA
CDR3 protein: CASSPRPGVNEQFF
CDR3 DNA: TGTGCCAGCAGCCCCCGTCCGGGGGTCAATGAGCAGTTCTTC

V gene: TRBV5-1
D gene: NA
J gene: TRBJ2-3
clone size: NA
CDR3 protein: CASSLEVQDEKGTQYF
CDR3 DNA: TGCGCCAGCAGCTTGGAGGTACAGGACGAAAAGGGTACGCAGTATTTT

V gene: TRBV9
D gene: NA
J gene: TRBJ2-3
clone size: NA
CDR3 protein: CASRGTGRPDTQYF
CDR3 DNA: TGTGCCAGCAGAGGTACAGGGCGTCCAGATACGCAGTATTTT

V gene: TRBV7-9
D gene: NA
J gene: TRBJ2-1
clone size: NA
CDR3 protein: CASSRGSYNEQFF
CDR3 DNA: TGTGCCAGCAGCCGCGGATCCTACAATGAGCAGTTCTTC

V gene: TRBV10-2
D gene: NA
J gene: TRBJ2-2
clone size: few
CDR3 protein: CASSRPTTRSGELFF
CDR3 DNA: TGCGCCAGCAGCAGACCCACGACTAGGTCCGGGGAGCTGTTTTTT

V gene: TRBV4-1
D gene: NA
J gene: TRBJ2-3
clone size: NA
CDR3 protein: CASSLVNSGLMADTQYF
CDR3 DNA: TGCGCCAGCAGCCTTGTAAATAGCGGTTTAATGGCGGATACGCAGTATTTT

V gene: TRBV10-3
D gene: TRBD2
J gene: TRBJ2-7
clone size: NA
CDR3 protein: CAISESMGLAYEQYF
CDR3 DNA: TGTGCCATCAGTGAGTCGATGGGACTAGCTTACGAGCAGTACTTC

V gene: TRBV6-1
D gene: TRBD1
J gene: TRBJ2-3
clone size: NA
CDR3 protein: CASSVTGLSDTQYF
CDR3 DNA: TGTGCCAGCAGTGTGACAGGGCTTTCAGATACGCAGTATTTT

V gene: TRBV1
D gene: NA
J gene: TRBJ2-4
clone size: NA
CDR3 protein: CTSSQILAGGLRAKNIQYF
CDR3 DNA: TGCACCAGCAGCCAAATTCTAGCGGGGGGCCTTAGGGCCAAAAACATTCAGTACTTC

V gene: TRBV6-1
D gene: NA
J gene: TRBJ1-2
clone size: NA
CDR3 protein: CASSEGPVGGYGYTF
CDR3 DNA: TGTGCCAGCAGTGAAGGTCCAGTGGGGGGTTATGGCTACACCTTC

V gene: TRBV7-2
D gene: TRBD2
J gene: TRBJ2-7
clone size: NA
CDR3 protein: CASTHLKRDYYEQYF
CDR3 DNA: TGTGCCAGCACCCATCTTAAGCGGGATTACTACGAGCAGTACTTC

V gene: TRBV4-1
D gene: TRBD1
J gene: TRBJ1-2
clone size: few
CDR3 protein: CASSPQQGQYGYTF
CDR3 DNA: TGCGCCAGCAGCCCGCAACAGGGGCAATATGGCTACACCTTC

V gene: TRBV6-1
D gene: NA
J gene: TRBJ1-5
clone size: NA
CDR3 protein: CASSLEEDQPQHF
CDR3 DNA: TGTGCCAGCAGTCTAGAGGAGGATCAGCCCCAGCATTTT

V gene: TRBV7-2
D gene: TRBD1
J gene: TRBJ2-3
clone size: few
CDR3 protein: CASRSQGEVRTDTQYF
CDR3 DNA: TGTGCCAGCAGGTCCCAGGGGGAAGTTCGCACAGATACGCAGTATTTT

V gene: TRBV7-2
D gene: TRBD2
J gene: TRBJ2-7
clone size: NA
CDR3 protein: CASSNSGRASYEQYF
CDR3 DNA: TGTGCCAGCAGCAATAGCGGGAGGGCCTCCTACGAGCAGTACTTC

V gene: TRBV6-1
D gene: NA
J gene: TRBJ1-1
clone size: NA
CDR3 protein: CASSEVHSGGTEAFF
CDR3 DNA: TGTGCCAGCAGTGAAGTCCACTCCGGAGGCACTGAAGCTTTCTTT

V gene: TRBV27
D gene: NA
J gene: TRBJ2-1
clone size: once
CDR3 protein: CASTRGSYNEQFF
CDR3 DNA: TGTGCCAGCACAAGGGGGTCCTACAATGAGCAGTTCTTC

V gene: TRBV5-1
D gene: NA
J gene: TRBJ1-5
clone size: NA
CDR3 protein: CASSVGDINQPQHF
CDR3 DNA: TGCGCCAGCAGTGTGGGGGACATTAATCAGCCCCAGCATTTT

V gene: TRBV7-2
D gene: TRBD1
J gene: TRBJ1-2
clone size: NA
CDR3 protein: CASSSQGAGGGYTF
CDR3 DNA: TGTGCCAGCAGCTCACAGGGGGCGGGAGGGGGCTACACCTTC

V gene: TRBV7-9
D gene: TRBD1
J gene: TRBJ1-4
clone size: few
CDR3 protein: CASSDRQGILFF
CDR3 DNA: TGTGCCAGCAGCGACCGACAGGGTATTCTGTTTTTT

V gene: TRBV11-2
D gene: TRBD1
J gene: TRBJ1-6
clone size: NA
CDR3 protein: CASSLGTGVGFRNSPLHF
CDR3 DNA: TGTGCCAGCAGCTTAGGGACAGGGGTAGGGTTTCGGAATTCACCCCTCCACTTT

V gene: TRBV7-6
D gene: TRBD2
J gene: TRBJ2-3
clone size: few
CDR3 protein: CASSARTSGTDTQYF
CDR3 DNA: TGTGCCAGCAGCGCTCGGACTAGTGGGACAGATACGCAGTATTTT

V gene: TRBV4-3
D gene: NA
J gene: TRBJ2-1
clone size: NA
CDR3 protein: CASSQDLTFTNNEQFF
CDR3 DNA: TGCGCCAGCAGCCAAGATTTAACCTTTACTAACAATGAGCAGTTCTTC

V gene: TRBV7-3
D gene: TRBD1
J gene: TRBJ1-1
clone size: NA
CDR3 protein: CASSSQGETEAFF
CDR3 DNA: TGTGCCAGCAGCTCCCAGGGGGAGACTGAAGCTTTCTTT

V gene: TRBV4-3
D gene: NA
J gene: TRBJ2-7
clone size: NA
CDR3 protein: CASSQVDGNYEQYF
CDR3 DNA: TGCGCCAGCAGCCAAGTCGACGGAAACTACGAGCAGTACTTC

V gene: TRBV7-9
D gene: NA
J gene: TRBJ1-2
clone size: NA
CDR3 protein: CASRRRADGTARDYGYTF
CDR3 DNA: TGTGCCAGCAGGAGACGAGCCGACGGGACCGCCAGGGACTATGGCTACACCTTC

V gene: TRBV2
D gene: TRBD1
J gene: TRBJ1-6
clone size: NA
CDR3 protein: CASSWTGVNSPLHF
CDR3 DNA: TGTGCCAGCAGTTGGACAGGCGTAAATTCACCCCTCCACTTT

V gene: TRBV27
D gene: TRBD2
J gene: TRBJ2-7
clone size: NA
CDR3 protein: CASRNSGSRDEQYF
CDR3 DNA: TGTGCCAGCAGAAATAGCGGGAGTCGGGACGAGCAGTACTTC

V gene: TRBV19
D gene: NA
J gene: TRBJ1-1
clone size: few
CDR3 protein: CASKGFGENTEAFF
CDR3 DNA: TGTGCCAGTAAAGGATTCGGGGAGAACACTGAAGCTTTCTTT

V gene: TRBV19
D gene: NA
J gene: TRBJ1-2
clone size: NA
CDR3 protein: CASSIEVGGGYTF
CDR3 DNA: TGTGCCAGTAGTATAGAGGTAGGAGGTGGCTACACCTTC

V gene: TRBV5-8
D gene: NA
J gene: TRBJ2-1
clone size: NA
CDR3 protein: CASSRRASSYNEQFF
CDR3 DNA: TGTGCCAGCAGCCGCAGGGCTAGCTCCTACAATGAGCAGTTCTTC

V gene: TRBV18
D gene: NA
J gene: TRBJ1-3
clone size: NA
CDR3 protein: CASSLLGSGTGNTIYF
CDR3 DNA: TGTGCCAGCTCACTCCTTGGGTCCGGGACTGGAAACACCATATATTTT

V gene: TRBV7-2
D gene: NA
J gene: TRBJ2-2
clone size: NA
CDR3 protein: CASSLSRTNTGELFF
CDR3 DNA: TGTGCCAGCAGCTTATCTAGGACGAACACCGGGGAGCTGTTTTTT

V gene: TRBV7-9
D gene: TRBD1
J gene: TRBJ1-3
clone size: few
CDR3 protein: CASSPRDSSSGNTIYF
CDR3 DNA: TGTGCCAGCAGCCCCCGGGACAGCAGCTCTGGAAACACCATATATTTT

V gene: TRBV12-5
D gene: TRBD2
J gene: TRBJ2-3
clone size: NA
CDR3 protein: CASVWGLAGGTDTQYF
CDR3 DNA: TGTGCTAGTGTTTGGGGACTAGCGGGAGGGACAGATACGCAGTATTTT

V gene: TRBV12-5
D gene: TRBD2
J gene: TRBJ2-2
clone size: NA
CDR3 protein: CASGLVLAGVVGELFF
CDR3 DNA: TGTGCTAGTGGTTTGGTACTAGCGGGAGTCGTCGGGGAGCTGTTTTTT

V gene: TRBV29-1
D gene: TRBD2
J gene: TRBJ2-1
clone size: NA
CDR3 protein: CSVQSGSGNEQFF
CDR3 DNA: TGCAGCGTTCAGAGCGGGAGTGGCAATGAGCAGTTCTTC

V gene: TRBV9
D gene: TRBD2
J gene: TRBJ2-2
clone size: NA
CDR3 protein: CASSVAVLAGGRGTGELFF
CDR3 DNA: TGTGCCAGCAGCGTAGCTGTCCTAGCGGGAGGAAGGGGAACCGGGGAGCTGTTTTTT

V gene: TRBV7-9
D gene: TRBD2
J gene: TRBJ2-5
clone size: NA
CDR3 protein: CASSLATSGGGKTQYF
CDR3 DNA: TGTGCCAGCAGCTTAGCGACTAGCGGAGGAGGGAAAACCCAGTACTTC

V gene: TRBV2
D gene: NA
J gene: TRBJ1-2
clone size: NA
CDR3 protein: CASGRGARGYTF
CDR3 DNA: TGTGCCAGCGGAAGAGGGGCGAGGGGCTACACCTTC

V gene: TRBV4-2
D gene: TRBD2
J gene: TRBJ2-3
clone size: NA
CDR3 protein: CASSHLASGGTTDTQYF
CDR3 DNA: TGTGCCAGCAGCCACCTAGCTAGCGGGGGGACCACAGATACGCAGTATTTT

V gene: TRBV9
D gene: TRBD1
J gene: TRBJ1-1
clone size: NA
CDR3 protein: CASSFGTEGEAFF
CDR3 DNA: TGTGCCAGCAGCTTTGGGACAGAGGGTGAAGCTTTCTTT